Each of the 17 T cell receptor beta chains below was sequenced from the same sample in a study of post-analysis software for immune sequencing data. Study-level points and caveats: Compared with controls, patients had more of about 5 TRBV segments, including TRBV5-6, TRBV5-1 and TRBV20-1.

cDNA libraries for TCR beta contained unique molecular identifiers. TCRdb re-called the PCR reads through MiXCR, storing one row per CDR3 protein. The table records approximately 460,000 distinct CDR3 sequences, approximately 45% of them present only once. Antigens of these TCRs are unknown. The sample consisted of blood. Receptors originate from a girl aged 5-17 years with multiple sclerosis.

The J gene is TRBJ2-7, the V gene TRBV12-3 or TRBV12-4; TRBD2 agrees at 7 bases. The DNA end favors TRBJ2-5, so the J call may be wrong. The CDR3 is 13 residues long. The CDR3 region has the DNA TGTGCCAGCAGCCCTTGGGGGGGAAAGACCCAGTACTTC. Its protein product is CASSPWGGKTQYF.

This chain links TRBV29-1 with TRBJ1-4; TRBD1 aligns across 9 bases. This CDR3 is 14 amino acids long. The trim removed 6 bases at V and 4 bases at J, leaving 6 bases unmatched. Germline CDR1 reads SQVTM; CDR2 reads ANQGSEA. The CDR3 is CSVVTGGGNEKLFF. CDR3 DNA sequence: TGCAGCGTGGTCACAGGGGGCGGTAATGAAAAACTGTTTTTT. The full variable domain, with the rest looked up from reference TRBV29-1 and TRBJ1-4, is SAVISQKPSRDICQRGTSLTIQCQVDSQVTMMFWYRQQPGQSLTLIATANQGSEATYESGFVIDKFPISRPNLTFSTLTVSNMSPEDSSIYLCSVVTGGGNEKLFFGSGTQLSVL.

This clonotype was seen ten or more times. V usage is TRBV3-1 and J usage is TRBJ2-2; D ambiguous. Trimming removed 5 bases from V and 3 bases from J, with 13 bases in between. CDR1 and CDR2 from the germline V gene are LGHDT and YNNKEL (reference sequence). This CDR3 has 15 amino acids. CDR3 coding DNA: TGTGCCAGCAGCACACAAGAGGTCCACACCGGGGAGCTGTTTTTT. This gives the protein CASSTQEVHTGELFF. The variable domain in full, with the rest retrieved from reference TRBV3-1 and TRBJ2-2, is DTAVSQTPKYLVTQMGNDKSIKCEQNLGHDTMYWYKQDSKKFLKIMFSYNNKELIINETVPNRFSPKSPDKAHLNLHINSLELGDSAVYFCASSTQEVHTGELFFGEGSRLTVL.

The table lists this clonotype with many counts. The gene calls are TRBV5-6 and TRBJ2-7, with D perhaps TRBD1 (6 bases). CDR1 is SGHDT, CDR2 YYEEEE, per germline. There are 13 residues in the CDR3. The V end lost 4 bases, the J end lost 6 bases, and 14 bases lay between the germline ends. CDR3 DNA: TGTGCCAGCAGCGCCGGGACAACAAGCGAGCAGTACTTC. It encodes CASSAGTTSEQYF.

This clonotype was detected a few times. V is TRBV2 and J is TRBJ2-7, with 8 bases identical to TRBD1. Germline-derived CDR1 and CDR2 are SNHLY and FYNNEI. After removal of 9 bases from V and 1 base from J, the junction contained 5 bases not matched to a gene. CDR3 length: 13 amino acids. The chain's CDR3 is CASVTGGSYEQYF. As DNA, the CDR3 is TGTGCCAGTGTTACAGGGGGTTCCTACGAGCAGTACTTC. Drawing the rest from reference TRBV2 and TRBJ2-7, the complete variable domain is EPEVTQTPSHQVTQMGQEVILRCVPISNHLYFYWYRQILGQKVEFLVSFYNNEISEKSEIFDDQFSVERPDGSNFTLKIRSTKLEDSAMYFCASVTGGSYEQYFGPGTRLTVT.

This chain joins TRBV9 and TRBJ2-7, with D hard to call. In germline, CDR1 is SGDLS, CDR2 YYNGEE. The CDR3 extends over 15 amino acids. Trimming left V 2 bases short and J 2 bases short, with 14 bases between. The CDR3 DNA reads TGTGCCAGCAGCGTGGGCAGGAATATTCCCTACGAGCAGTACTTC. This encodes CASSVGRNIPYEQYF.

The chain uses TRBV3-1 and TRBJ2-4; 10 positions match TRBD1. Matching the DNA end better, TRBJ2-7 makes the J call doubtful. Germline loops: CDR1 LGHDT, CDR2 YNNKEL (reference sequence). This CDR3 has 16 residues. CDR3 region: CASSRTLTGGYYEQYF. The CDR3 region has the DNA TGTGCCAGCAGCCGGACCTTGACAGGGGGCTACTACGAGCAGTACTTC.

The chain is built from TRBV29-1 and TRBJ2-7, with 9 positions matching TRBD1. The CDR3 is 14 amino acids. Germline V gene lookup returns CDR1 SQVTM and CDR2 ANQGSEA. The V segment lost 4 bases and the J segment 2 bases; nucleotides outside the gene matches: 6. This chain's CDR3 is CSVVLGQGTYEQYF. CDR3 DNA: TGCAGCGTTGTCCTGGGACAGGGAACCTACGAGCAGTACTTC.

This clonotype has more than one count but fewer than ten. The chain carries TRBV29-1 and TRBJ2-7, with D unresolved. Trimming took off 5 bases at V and 4 bases at J, with 15 bases between the two ends. The CDR3 spans 13 residues. Germline CDR1 reads SQVTM; CDR2 reads ANQGSEA. CDR3 nucleotides: TGCAGCGTTCAAGTAGGGTCCCCATACGAGCAGTACTTC. The encoded protein is CSVQVGSPYEQYF.

Concerning this clonotype: A read error is likely, as this CDR3 ends without the conserved phenylalanine or tryptophan. Here the CDR3 reads CASSLGVGSTDTQYC. The CDR3 nucleotides are TGTGCCAGCAGCTTAGGGGTCGGGAGCACAGATACGCAGTATTGT. This chain connects TRBV7-8 to TRBJ2-3; no reliable D call. CDR1 and CDR2 from the germline V gene are SGHVS and FQNEAQ. The CDR3 is 15 residues long. Trimming removed 1 base from V and 0 bases from J, with 8 bases in between.

This clonotype occurred a few times. The chain combines TRBV6-6 with TRBJ2-1, with 15 positions matching TRBD2. Per germline, CDR1 MNHNY and CDR2 SVGAGI (reference sequence). CDR3 length: 16 amino acids. V lost 6 bases to trimming and J lost 7 bases; unmatched junction nucleotides: 7. The CDR3 region has the DNA TGTGCCAGCAGCCAGGGACTAGCGGGAGGATGGAATGAGCAGTTCTTC. It codes for CASSQGLAGGWNEQFF.

V usage is TRBV28 and J usage is TRBJ2-3, with D perhaps matching TRBD1 (5 bases). The V and J ends lost 2 bases and 3 bases respectively, with 12 bases between them. The CDR3 runs 15 residues. Germline assignment: CDR1 MDHEN and CDR2 SYDVKM. CDR3 amino acids: CASSLMGLTTDTQYF. The CDR3 DNA is TGTGCCAGCAGTTTAATGGGGCTGACAACAGATACGCAGTATTTT.

The V call is TRBV6-2 or TRBV6-3, the J call TRBJ2-5; 8 bases are shared with TRBD2. This CDR3 has 15 residues. The V gene end was trimmed by 2 bases and the J gene end by 4 bases; junction bases not matched to a gene: 6. CDR1 and CDR2 from the germline V gene are MNHEY and SVGEGT. The CDR3 protein is CASSYGIAGSETQYF. The DNA of the CDR3 is TGTGCCAGCAGTTACGGGATAGCGGGATCAGAGACCCAGTACTTC.

The rearrangement links TRBV27 to TRBJ2-7; D gene uncertain. Trimming pared 2 bases from V and 4 bases from J, leaving 9 bases between. CDR3 length equals 13 residues. Germline values: CDR1 MNHEY, CDR2 SMNVEV (reference sequence). The CDR3 DNA follows: TGTGCCAGCAGTTTAGGTCCAGAGTACGAGCAGTACTTC. Protein product: CASSLGPEYEQYF.

The chain uses TRBV15 and TRBJ1-5, with D possibly TRBD1 on 6 matching bases. The CDR3 is 19 amino acids. The germline V gene has CDR1 LNHNV and CDR2 YYDKDF (reference sequence). Trimming removed 3 bases at V and 2 bases at J, with 23 bases between. In DNA form, the CDR3 reads TGTGCCACCAGCAGCCTACAACTAGGGGGGATTCGTGGCAATCAGCCCCAGCATTTT. It encodes CATSSLQLGGIRGNQPQHF.

The genes are TRBV28 and TRBJ2-1; possibly TRBD1 for D (6 bases). The V end lost 6 bases, the J end lost 7 bases, and 25 bases lay between the germline ends. The CDR3 covers 17 residues. CDR1 and CDR2 from the germline V gene are MDHEN and SYDVKM. The CDR3 sequence is CASSLLGGLQGYNEQFF. The CDR3 nucleotides are TGTGCCAGCAGCCTGCTAGGTGGCCTTCAGGGGTATAATGAGCAGTTCTTC. Based on the CDR3 plus reference TRBV28 and TRBJ2-1, the full variable domain is DVKVTQSSRYLVKRTGEKVFLECVQDMDHENMFWYRQDPGLGLRLIYFSYDVKMKEKGDIPEGYSVSREKKERFSLILESASTNQTSMYLCASSLLGGLQGYNEQFFGPGTRLTVL.

The rearrangement uses TRBV3-1 and TRBJ2-7, with a weak D call TRBD2 (6 bases). The V gene lost 1 base and the J gene lost 2 bases, with 12 bases spanning the gap. CDR1 LGHDT and CDR2 YNNKEL come from the germline V gene (reference sequence). CDR3 size: 15 residues. The CDR3: CASSQGPGRAYEQYF. CDR3 bases: TGTGCCAGCAGCCAAGGGCCCGGGAGAGCCTACGAGCAGTACTTC.